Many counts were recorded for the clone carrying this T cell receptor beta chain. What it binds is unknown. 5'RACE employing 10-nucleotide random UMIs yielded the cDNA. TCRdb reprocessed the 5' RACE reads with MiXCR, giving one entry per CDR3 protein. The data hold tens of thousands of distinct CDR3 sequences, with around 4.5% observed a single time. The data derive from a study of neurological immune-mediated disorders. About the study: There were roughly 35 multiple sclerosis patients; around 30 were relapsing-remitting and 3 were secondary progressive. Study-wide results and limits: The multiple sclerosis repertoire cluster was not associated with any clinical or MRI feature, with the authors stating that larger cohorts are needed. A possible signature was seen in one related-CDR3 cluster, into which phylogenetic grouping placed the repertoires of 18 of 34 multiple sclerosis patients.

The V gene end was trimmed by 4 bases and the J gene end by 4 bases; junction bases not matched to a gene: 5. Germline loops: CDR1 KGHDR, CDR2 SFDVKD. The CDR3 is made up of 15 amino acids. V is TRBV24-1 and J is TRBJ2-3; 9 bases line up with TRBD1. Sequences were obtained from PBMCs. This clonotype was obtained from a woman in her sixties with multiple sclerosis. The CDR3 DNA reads TGTGCCACCAGTGACCGGGACAGGGCGTCAGATACGCAGTATTTT. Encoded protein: CATSDRDRASDTQYF.